Listed below are T cell receptor beta chains from one sample, sequenced in a study of blood T cells in healthy people across ages. TCRdb independently ran MiXCR on the 5' RACE reads; one entry per CDR3 protein. The sample consists of under 2,000,000 distinct CDR3 sequences, 49% of them appearing once. Source material: blood. The receptors stem from a woman aged 40 to 55 in good health. Each CDR3 is given with its conserved first and last residue. A D gene is named only where the DNA matches it firmly. The listing skips clone size in some rows; elsewhere it reads once, few, many or a size class.

v_call	j_call	clone_size	d_call	cdr3_nt	cdr3_aa
TRBV29-1	TRBJ2-5	few	.	TGCAGCGTTGAGGTGGCCCAAGAGACCCAGTACTTC	CSVEVAQETQYF
TRBV27	TRBJ1-2	.	.	TGTGCCAGCAGCCTGACCAGGGAATTTGGCTACACCTTC	CASSLTREFGYTF
TRBV4-3	TRBJ2-3	.	.	TGCGCCAGCAGCCAGGCGGGTAGGGGCCGCACAGATACGCAGTATTTT	CASSQAGRGRTDTQYF
TRBV28	TRBJ2-1	.	TRBD2	TGTGCCAGCAGTTTCCGACTAGCGGGGTATGAGCAGTTCTTC	CASSFRLAGYEQFF
TRBV6-5	TRBJ2-3	few	TRBD2	TGTGCCAGCGGCGATTTCGCGGGGGGCACAGATACGCAGTATTTT	CASGDFAGGTDTQYF
TRBV7-9	TRBJ1-2	few	.	TGTGCCAGCAGTTTACGCGGGATGGAGGGAGGGAGCTATGGCTACACCTTC	CASSLRGMEGGSYGYTF
TRBV14	TRBJ2-6	few	TRBD1	TGTGCCAGCAGCCCATTGACAGGGATCTCTGGGGCCAACGTCCTGACTTTC	CASSPLTGISGANVLTF
TRBV7-3	TRBJ2-1	once	.	TGTGCCAGCAGTCGGGACTCTGGTCCCTACAATGAGCAGTTCTTC	CASSRDSGPYNEQFF
TRBV27	TRBJ1-2	once	.	TGTGCCAGCAGTTTATATCTGGCGTCTGGCCCCCCTTTCTATGGCTACACCTTC	CASSLYLASGPPFYGYTF
TRBV4-3	TRBJ2-1	.	.	TGCGCCAGCAGCCAAGTTCGAAAGTCGTTGAATGAGCAGTTCTTC	CASSQVRKSLNEQFF
TRBV20-1	TRBJ1-2	few	TRBD1	TGCAGTGCTAGGACAGGGGTCATCGACTATGGCTACACCTTC	CSARTGVIDYGYTF
TRBV6-2/TRBV6-3	TRBJ1-5	few	TRBD1	TGTGCCAGCGGGGACCCAGGGGGTCAGCCCCAGCATTTT	CASGDPGGQPQHF
TRBV6-5	TRBJ1-1	.	.	TGTGCCAGCAGCTACCCCGACCCGAGGAACACTGAAGCTTTCTTT	CASSYPDPRNTEAFF
TRBV7-9	TRBJ1-1	.	.	TGTGCCAGCAGCTTAAGTCTGGGGGTGAACACTGAAGCTTTCTTT	CASSLSLGVNTEAFF
TRBV27	TRBJ1-2	.	.	TGTGCCACTCAAAGGAAGGGCCATGGCTACACCTTC	CATQRKGHGYTF
TRBV10-1	TRBJ2-4	few	TRBD1	TGCGCCAGCAGTGAAGACAGGGGGCCAAGGGATGAGCAGTACTTC	CASSEDRGPRDEQYF
TRBV29-1	TRBJ2-5	many	TRBD1	TGCAGCGGGGGACAGGGGGTAGGAGAGACCCAGTACTTC	CSGGQGVGETQYF
TRBV7-2	TRBJ1-4	once	.	TGTGCCAGCAGCTTAGGGGGGGTGACTAATGAAAAACTGTTTTTT	CASSLGGVTNEKLFF
TRBV27	TRBJ2-5	.	.	TGTGCCAGCAGTTTAGGGTGGGGGACTCCACGACAAGAGACCCAGTACTTC	CASSLGWGTPRQETQYF
TRBV5-6	TRBJ1-2	.	.	TGTGCCAGCAGGATACTCGGTGGGGACGGCTACACCTTC	CASRILGGDGYTF
TRBV4-3	TRBJ2-5	.	.	TGCGCCAGCAGCCAGAATAAGGACGGGGCTCAAGAGACCCAGTACTTC	CASSQNKDGAQETQYF
TRBV6-5	TRBJ2-1	.	TRBD1	TGTGCCACCCAGCCCGGACAGGGCTACAATGAGCAGTTCTTC	CATQPGQGYNEQFF